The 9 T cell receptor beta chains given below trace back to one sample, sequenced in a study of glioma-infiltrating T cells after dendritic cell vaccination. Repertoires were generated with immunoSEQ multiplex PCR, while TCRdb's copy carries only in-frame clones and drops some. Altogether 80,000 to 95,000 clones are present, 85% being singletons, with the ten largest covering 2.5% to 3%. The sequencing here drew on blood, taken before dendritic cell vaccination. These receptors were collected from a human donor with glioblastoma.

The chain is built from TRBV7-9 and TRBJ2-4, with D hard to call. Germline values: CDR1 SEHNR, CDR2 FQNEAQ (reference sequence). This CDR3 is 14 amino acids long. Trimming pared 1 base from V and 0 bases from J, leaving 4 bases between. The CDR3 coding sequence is TGTGCCAGCAGCTTAGATCTAGCCAAAAACATTCAGTACTTC. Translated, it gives CASSLDLAKNIQYF.

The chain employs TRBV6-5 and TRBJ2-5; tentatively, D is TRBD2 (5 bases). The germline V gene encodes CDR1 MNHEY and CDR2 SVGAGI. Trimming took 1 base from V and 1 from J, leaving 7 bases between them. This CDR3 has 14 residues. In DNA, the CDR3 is TGTGCCAGCAGTTACTTCGGGATCCAAGAGACCCAGTACTTC. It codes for CASSYFGIQETQYF.

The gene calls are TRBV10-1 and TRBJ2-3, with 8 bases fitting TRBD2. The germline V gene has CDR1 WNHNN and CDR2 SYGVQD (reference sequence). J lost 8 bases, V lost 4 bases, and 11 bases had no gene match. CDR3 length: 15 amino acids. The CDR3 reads CASSGGGGAGATQYF. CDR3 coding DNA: TGCGCCAGCAGTGGGGGCGGTGGAGCGGGAGCTACGCAGTATTTT.

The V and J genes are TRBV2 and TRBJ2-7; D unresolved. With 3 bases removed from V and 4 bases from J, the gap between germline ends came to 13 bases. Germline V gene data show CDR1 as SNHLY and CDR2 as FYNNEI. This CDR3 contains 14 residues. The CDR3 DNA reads TGTGCCAGCAGTGACCCCTTCGAACGGTACGAGCAGTACTTC. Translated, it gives CASSDPFERYEQYF.

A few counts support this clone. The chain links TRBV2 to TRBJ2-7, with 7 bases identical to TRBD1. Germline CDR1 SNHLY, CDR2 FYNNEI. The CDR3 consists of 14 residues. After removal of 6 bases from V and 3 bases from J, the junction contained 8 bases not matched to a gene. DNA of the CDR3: TGTGCCAGCAGCCGAAGACAGGGAAACTACGAGCAGTACTTC. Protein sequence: CASSRRQGNYEQYF.

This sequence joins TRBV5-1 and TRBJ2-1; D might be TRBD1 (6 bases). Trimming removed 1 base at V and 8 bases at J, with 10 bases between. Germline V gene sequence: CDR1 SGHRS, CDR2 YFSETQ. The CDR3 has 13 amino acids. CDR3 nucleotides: TGCGCCAGCAGCTTGCAGGGGTGGGATGAGCAGTTCTTC. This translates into CASSLQGWDEQFF.

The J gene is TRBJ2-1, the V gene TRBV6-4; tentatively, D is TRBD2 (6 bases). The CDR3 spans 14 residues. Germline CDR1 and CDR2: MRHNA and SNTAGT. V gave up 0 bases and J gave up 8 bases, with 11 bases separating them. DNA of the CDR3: TGTGCCAGCAGTGACTCTCGGGACTCAGATGAGCAGTTCTTC. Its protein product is CASSDSRDSDEQFF.

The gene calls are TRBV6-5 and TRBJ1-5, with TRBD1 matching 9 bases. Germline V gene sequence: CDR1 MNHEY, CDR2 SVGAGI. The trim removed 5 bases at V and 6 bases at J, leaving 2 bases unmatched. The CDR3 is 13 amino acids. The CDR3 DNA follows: TGTGCCAGCAGTACAGGGGGCGGTCAGCCCCAGCATTTT. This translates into CASSTGGGQPQHF.

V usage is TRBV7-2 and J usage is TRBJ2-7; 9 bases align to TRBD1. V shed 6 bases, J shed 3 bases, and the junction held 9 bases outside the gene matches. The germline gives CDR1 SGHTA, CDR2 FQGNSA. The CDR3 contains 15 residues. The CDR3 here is CASSPGGTGSYEQYF. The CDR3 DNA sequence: TGTGCCAGCAGTCCCGGGGGGACAGGGAGCTACGAGCAGTACTTC.